Listed here are 17 T cell receptor beta chains from one sample, sequenced in a study of blood T cell repertoires in COVID-19. Measured with immunoSEQ multiplex PCR; TCRdb has only the in-frame clones, and not every one. The sample records some 200,000 clones, around 80% being singletons. Input material: peripheral blood. These receptors were collected from a human donor in a cohort sampled during active COVID-19.

There are many counts of this clone. The chain carries TRBV5-4 and TRBJ1-2; D not resolved. Germline CDR1 reads SGHNT; CDR2 reads YYREEE (reference sequence). This CDR3 spans 13 amino acids. V was trimmed by 0 bases and J by 5 bases, leaving 8 bases between them. Here the CDR3 reads CASSLDRLYGYTF. CDR3 DNA sequence: TGTGCCAGCAGCTTGGACAGATTATATGGCTACACCTTC.

The gene calls are TRBV5-8 and TRBJ1-1; 9 positions agree with TRBD1. Unmatched junction bases numbered 7, after V lost 5 bases and J lost 5 bases. Germline V CDR1 and CDR2: SGHTS, YDEGEE. CDR3 length equals 14 residues. DNA for the CDR3: TGTGCCAGCAGTACAGACAGGGGGTTGACTGAAGCTTTCTTT. Translating it yields CASSTDRGLTEAFF.

The CDR3 loop is CASRLAGYQETQYF. The DNA of the CDR3 is TGTGCCAGCAGGCTGGCAGGGTACCAAGAGACCCAGTACTTC. The V and J genes are TRBV28 and TRBJ2-5; maybe TRBD1 (5 bases). Trimming cost V 6 bases and J 0 bases, with 11 bases left between them. The CDR3 spans 14 residues. Looked up from germline, CDR1 is MDHEN and CDR2 is SYDVKM.

This chain joins TRBV11-2 and TRBJ1-2, with D tentatively TRBD1 (5 bases). The germline gives CDR1 SGHAT, CDR2 FQNNGV. The V end was cut by 1 base, the J end by 8 bases, with 17 bases between. The CDR3 loop spans 15 amino acids. As DNA, the CDR3 is TGTGCCAGCAGCTTAGCCGGGGCGGGAGCGATAGGCTACACCTTC. Protein sequence: CASSLAGAGAIGYTF.

V usage is TRBV6-5 and J usage is TRBJ2-3; 9 nucleotides line up with TRBD2. The V gene's germline CDR1 is MNHEY and CDR2 SVGAGI. CDR3 length equals 16 residues. V lost 4 bases and J lost 2; bases outside the gene matches: 7. The CDR3, as DNA: TGTGCCAGCAGTTCCTCGACTAGCGGCCACACAGATACGCAGTATTTT. Translated: CASSSSTSGHTDTQYF.

This chain uses TRBV28 with TRBJ1-5, with TRBD1 as a possible D gene (5 bases). V was cut by 3 bases and J by 2 bases, with 11 bases left in between. This CDR3 region has 15 residues. Germline V gives CDR1 MDHEN, CDR2 SYDVKM. The CDR3 bases are TGTGCCAGCAGTTTGGGGCGCAGAGGCAATCAGCCCCAGCATTTT. This gives the protein CASSLGRRGNQPQHF.

In its sample, this clone was seen a few times. The chain uses TRBV28 and TRBJ1-5, with a weak D call TRBD1 (5 bases). Trimming cost V 10 bases and J 5 bases, with 12 bases left between them. CDR1 and CDR2 from the germline V gene are MDHEN and SYDVKM. The CDR3 contains 12 residues. The CDR3 loop is CATGDVYQPQHF. The CDR3 region has the DNA TGTGCCACGGGGGACGTCTATCAGCCCCAGCATTTT.

This clone was detected only once. The rearrangement links TRBV7-8 to TRBJ2-1; 13 bases align to TRBD2. CDR3 size: 17 residues. The V gene end was trimmed by 5 bases and the J gene end by 6 bases; junction bases not matched to a gene: 10. Germline V gene data show CDR1 as SGHVS and CDR2 as FQNEAQ. CDR3 region: CASSRIPGLAGSNEQFF. The CDR3 DNA follows: TGTGCCAGCAGCCGAATTCCGGGACTAGCGGGGAGCAATGAGCAGTTCTTC. The whole variable domain, filled in from reference TRBV7-8 and TRBJ2-1, reads GAGVSQSPRYKVAKRGQDVALRCDPISGHVSLFWYQQALGQGPEFLTYFQNEAQLDKSGLPSDRFFAERPEGSVSTLKIQRTQQEDSAVYLCASSRIPGLAGSNEQFFGPGTRLTVL.

This clone occurred many times. The J gene is TRBJ1-5, the V gene TRBV5-6; no reliable D call. This CDR3 has 13 residues. The V gene's germline CDR1 is SGHDT and CDR2 YYEEEE. Trimming pared 0 bases from V and 9 bases from J, leaving 10 bases between. CDR3 bases: TGTGCCAGCAGCTTGGGCCACCGGGGGCCCCAGCATTTT. Amino acids: CASSLGHRGPQHF.

The chain joins TRBV9 to TRBJ1-1, with TRBD1 matching 8 bases. J was trimmed by 3 bases and V by 7 bases; bases with no gene match: 2. The germline CDR1 and CDR2 sequences are SGDLS and YYNGEE. The CDR3 sequence is 12 residues long. The CDR3 DNA reads as TGTGCCAGCGGACAGGGACACACTGAAGCTTTCTTT. It specifies CASGQGHTEAFF.

The chain carries TRBV5-1 and TRBJ2-3; 8 positions agree with TRBD1. V shed 5 bases, J shed 0 bases, and the junction held 8 bases outside the gene matches. This CDR3 is 16 amino acids long. Per germline, CDR1 SGHRS and CDR2 YFSETQ. This CDR3 reads CASRGRWDRSTDTQYF. Written as DNA, the CDR3 is TGCGCCAGCAGGGGGAGGTGGGACAGGAGCACAGATACGCAGTATTTT.

The rearrangement joins TRBV7-2 to TRBJ2-7, with 9 bases aligning to TRBD1. There are 14 residues in the CDR3. J lost 3 bases, V lost 1 base, and 1 base had no gene match. Germline assignment: CDR1 SGHTA and CDR2 FQGNSA. CDR3 nucleotide sequence: TGTGCCAGCAGCTTAGGGGACAGGGTCTACGAGCAGTACTTC. It yields the protein CASSLGDRVYEQYF.

The chain couples TRBV5-1 to TRBJ2-2; TRBD2 might be the D (6 bases). The ends were cut back, 3 bases at V and 6 bases at J, with 18 bases in the middle. CDR1 and CDR2 (germline): SGHRS, YFSETQ. This CDR3 is built from 16 residues. The CDR3 loop is CASSSLRRGVAGELFF. The CDR3 bases are TGCGCCAGCAGCTCCCTCCGGCGGGGAGTCGCCGGGGAGCTGTTTTTT.

This chain uses TRBV7-6 with TRBJ2-5, with 11 bases identical to TRBD1. The CDR3 has 15 residues. V lost 3 bases, J lost 5 bases, and 5 bases stayed unmatched. Germline CDR1 reads SGHVS; CDR2 reads FNYEAQ. As DNA, the CDR3 is TGTGCCAGCAGCTTGGGACAGGGGGTTGCGGAGACCCAGTACTTC. Its protein is CASSLGQGVAETQYF.

The J gene is TRBJ2-3, the V gene TRBV5-1; TRBD1 agrees at 10 bases. The CDR3 consists of 15 residues. V shed 6 bases and J 7 bases; nucleotides not matched to a gene: 11. The germline V gene encodes CDR1 SGHRS and CDR2 YFSETQ. The CDR3 DNA reads TGCGCCAGCACCCCGGGACAGGGGCCACCAAATACGCAGTATTTT. Amino acid sequence: CASTPGQGPPNTQYF.

The chain has TRBV5-1 and TRBJ2-6; weak D call: TRBD1 (5 bases). CDR3 length: 15 amino acids. V lost 1 base and J lost 2, with 7 bases in between. CDR1 is SGHRS, CDR2 YFSETQ, per germline. CDR3 amino acids: CASSLQGTGANVLTF. Written as DNA, the CDR3 is TGCGCCAGCAGCTTGCAGGGAACTGGGGCCAACGTCCTGACTTTC.

The chain employs TRBV5-1 and TRBJ2-1, with 7 bases that match TRBD2. The CDR3 is 14 amino acids. From germline, CDR1 is SGHRS and CDR2 YFSETQ. V dropped 0 bases and J dropped 8; count of bases not matched to a gene: 5. CDR3 nucleotide sequence: TGCGCCAGCAGCTTGGGTCCTAGCGGCTATGAGCAGTTCTTC. Translated: CASSLGPSGYEQFF.